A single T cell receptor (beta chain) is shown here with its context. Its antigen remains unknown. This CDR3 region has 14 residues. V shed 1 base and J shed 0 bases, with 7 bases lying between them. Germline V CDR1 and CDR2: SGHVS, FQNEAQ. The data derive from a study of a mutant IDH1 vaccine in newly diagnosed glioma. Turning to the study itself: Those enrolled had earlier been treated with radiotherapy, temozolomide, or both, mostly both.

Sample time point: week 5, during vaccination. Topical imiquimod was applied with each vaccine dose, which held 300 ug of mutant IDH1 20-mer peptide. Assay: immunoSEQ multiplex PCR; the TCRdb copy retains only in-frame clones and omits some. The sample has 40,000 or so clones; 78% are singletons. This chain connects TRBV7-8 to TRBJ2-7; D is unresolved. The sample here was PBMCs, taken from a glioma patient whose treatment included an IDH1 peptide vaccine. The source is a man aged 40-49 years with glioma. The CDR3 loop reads CASSLDDNSYEQYF. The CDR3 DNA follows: TGTGCCAGCAGCTTAGACGATAACTCCTACGAGCAGTACTTC. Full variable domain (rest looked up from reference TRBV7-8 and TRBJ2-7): GAGVSQSPRYKVAKRGQDVALRCDPISGHVSLFWYQQALGQGPEFLTYFQNEAQLDKSGLPSDRFFAERPEGSVSTLKIQRTQQEDSAVYLCASSLDDNSYEQYFGPGTRLTVT.